This T cell receptor (beta chain) was sequenced in a study of T cells and copy number aberrations in small-cell lung cancer. V shed 6 bases and J shed 7 bases, with 16 bases lying between them. Germline V lookup: CDR1 SEHNR, CDR2 FQNEAQ (reference sequence). The CDR3 extends over 14 amino acids. The protocol was immunoSEQ multiplex PCR, while the TCRdb copy is restricted to in-frame clones and leaves out a portion. The sample records 7,000 or so clones, roughly 82% being singletons. The gene calls are TRBV7-9 and TRBJ2-1, with a weak D call TRBD1 (6 bases). This receptor was obtained from a woman aged 45-60 years with small cell lung cancer. Sequenced material: normal tissue next to the tumor. CDR3 DNA sequence: TGTGCCAGCAGGGCCGGGGCAGGGGCTAATGAGCAGTTCTTC. Amino acids: CASRAGAGANEQFF.